This T cell receptor beta chain derives from a study of blood T cell repertoires in COVID-19. Overall study context: Samples representing acute and convalescent COVID-19 were sourced from the United States, Italy and Spain. In each case, the material was cDNA or gDNA derived from T cells, B-cell-depleted T cells, or PBMCs.

Source study methods: Estimated nucleated cell counts came from reference gene primer amplification. Assay used: immunoSEQ multiplex PCR; TCRdb lists only in-frame clones, some missing. The DNA was the basis for D and trimming; V, J and clone size are from that table. The sample comprises more than 250,000 clones, roughly 88% of which are singletons, and approximately 1.8% rests with the top ten. This CDR3 has 13 amino acids. From germline, CDR1 is ENHRY and CDR2 SYGVKD. V lost 5 bases, J lost 6 bases, and 5 bases stayed unmatched. One Seattle source followed patients from active infection through their disease course.

The V gene is TRBV10-3, the J gene TRBJ2-3; TRBD2 aligns across 7 bases. The receptor was isolated from a woman in her thirties with COVID-19, enrolled during active disease. The sequenced material came from peripheral blood. The CDR3 sequence is CAISSGTTDTQYF. The CDR3 DNA is TGTGCCATCAGTTCCGGGACTACGGATACGCAGTATTTT.